The rows below give T cell receptor beta chains drawn from one sample of a study of shared clonotypes between healthy human individuals. Sequencing was performed with immunoSEQ multiplex PCR; in TCRdb, only in-frame clones are kept and a portion is missing. Among more than 500,000 clones listed, roughly 95% were seen once. The sequenced material came from naive CD4+ T cells sorted from blood. The receptors were gathered from a woman in her twenties or thirties in good health. CDR3s include the opening cysteine and the closing phenylalanine or tryptophan. A D gene is named only where the DNA matches it firmly. Expanded clones get a size class; other rows say once, few or many, or leave the size out.

-	TRBV11-2	TRBJ2-3	-	TGTGCCAGCAGCCCCTGGGCGGCAGATACGCAGTATTTT	CASSPWAADTQYF
TRBD2	TRBV7-2	TRBJ2-3	-	TGTGCCAGCAGCTTAGTCTCTACTAGCGGACCCACAGATACGCAGTATTTT	CASSLVSTSGPTDTQYF
TRBD2	TRBV27	TRBJ2-7	-	TGTGCCAGCAGTCCCCGGGGAGGGGCCTACGAGCAGTACTTC	CASSPRGGAYEQYF
-	TRBV28	TRBJ2-2	-	TGTGCCAGCAGTTCGCCGGACACCTTAGGGGCCGGGGAGCTGTTTTTT	CASSSPDTLGAGELFF
-	TRBV5-1	TRBJ2-7	-	TGCGCCAGCAGGCGGGCGGGCCGGTTCGCCGAGCAGTACTTC	CASRRAGRFAEQYF
-	TRBV20-1	TRBJ2-7	-	TGCAGTGCGCAGCACTCCTACGAGCAGTACTTC	CSAQHSYEQYF
TRBD1	TRBV5-1	TRBJ2-1	-	TGCGCCAGCAGTTTCGGACAGGGCTACAATGAGCAGTTCTTC	CASSFGQGYNEQFF
-	TRBV19	TRBJ2-3	-	TGTGCCAGTTCGACCGGGATGGGGAGCACAGATACGCAGTATTTT	CASSTGMGSTDTQYF
-	TRBV19	TRBJ2-7	-	TGTGCTACGTCGGAGGGGGGCACGGACGAGCAGTACTTC	CATSEGGTDEQYF
-	TRBV6-1	TRBJ2-5	-	TGTGCCAGCAGTGAAGCGTGGGGAGGGGGACAAGAGACCCAGTACTTC	CASSEAWGGGQETQYF
-	TRBV28	TRBJ2-1	-	TGTGCCAGCAGTTTATTGGCGGCAGTAAAGTTCTTC	CASSLLAAVKFF
-	TRBV5-4	TRBJ1-1	-	TGTGCCAGCAGCTTGAGGGGACTCCAAGTGATAGCTTTCTTT	CASSLRGLQVIAFF
-	TRBV7-9	TRBJ2-1	-	TGTGCCAGCAGCCAAGGACTCCTATCGGGTGAGCAGTTCTTC	CASSQGLLSGEQFF
TRBD2	TRBV2	TRBJ2-7	-	TGTGCCACCGGGGGACTAGCGACTACAACCTACGAGCAGTACTTC	CATGGLATTTYEQYF
TRBD2	TRBV19	TRBJ2-1	-	TGTGCCAGTAGTATGGGAGGGACGGTCAATGAGCAGTTCTTC	CASSMGGTVNEQFF
-	TRBV10-3	TRBJ2-7	-	TGTGCCATCAGCGAACCTAGTGGCGAGCAGTACTTC	CAISEPSGEQYF
-	TRBV25-1	TRBJ1-1	-	TGTGCCAGCAGCCACTCGAGGAGGACTGAAGCTTTCTTT	CASSHSRRTEAFF
TRBD2	TRBV6-1	TRBJ2-1	-	TGTGCCAGCAGTGATGGCCGGGGAGGTACCGGGACTAGCGTCCACAATGAGCAGTTCTTC	CASSDGRGGTGTSVHNEQFF
-	TRBV7-9	TRBJ1-2	-	TGTGCCAGCAGTTCGGAAGGTGGCGGCTACACCTTC	CASSSEGGGYTF
-	TRBV7-2	TRBJ2-3	-	TGTGCCAGCAGCTGGCCCCTAGGGGACACAGATACGCAGTATTTT	CASSWPLGDTDTQYF
-	TRBV20-1	TRBJ2-3	-	TGCAGTGCCCCTCCCAGGGATACGCAGTATTTT	CSAPPRDTQYF
TRBD2	TRBV5-1	TRBJ2-7	-	TGCGCCAGCAGCCACACCTCGGGACTAGCGGGAGGGCCCTACGAGCAGTACTTC	CASSHTSGLAGGPYEQYF
TRBD2	TRBV5-1	TRBJ2-7	-	TGCGCCAGCAGCTTGAAGCGGGAGTACTACGAGCAGTACTTC	CASSLKREYYEQYF
-	TRBV18	TRBJ2-1	once	TGTGCCAGCTCACCACCGGCCAGCTCCTACAATGAGCAGTTCTTC	CASSPPASSYNEQFF
-	TRBV6-4	TRBJ1-5	few	TGTGCCAGCTTTGTGACGGGGCGAGGTCTTCAGCCCCAGCATTTT	CASFVTGRGLQPQHF
TRBD1	TRBV6-6	TRBJ1-1	-	TGTGCCAGCAGTTACGGACAGGGGGCCCTTATGGCTTTCTTT	CASSYGQGALMAFF
TRBD1	TRBV19	TRBJ1-2	-	TGTGCCAGTAGAGACCCTGGGACAGTAAACTATGGCTACACCTTC	CASRDPGTVNYGYTF
-	TRBV5-4	TRBJ2-1	-	TGTGCCAGCAGCTTGTCCCCCGGGCAGGGAGCCTACAATGAGCAGTTCTTC	CASSLSPGQGAYNEQFF
TRBD1	TRBV4-1	TRBJ1-2	-	TGCGCCAGCAGTCATAGCTCGGGACAGGGGGACTATGGCTACACCTTC	CASSHSSGQGDYGYTF
-	TRBV10-2	TRBJ1-4	few	TGCGCCACCACACGGGGAGTGGGCGAAAAACTGTTTTTT	CATTRGVGEKLFF
TRBD2	TRBV6-5	TRBJ2-7	-	TGTGCCAGCAGTTACTATTCTAGCGGATACGAGCAGTACTTC	CASSYYSSGYEQYF